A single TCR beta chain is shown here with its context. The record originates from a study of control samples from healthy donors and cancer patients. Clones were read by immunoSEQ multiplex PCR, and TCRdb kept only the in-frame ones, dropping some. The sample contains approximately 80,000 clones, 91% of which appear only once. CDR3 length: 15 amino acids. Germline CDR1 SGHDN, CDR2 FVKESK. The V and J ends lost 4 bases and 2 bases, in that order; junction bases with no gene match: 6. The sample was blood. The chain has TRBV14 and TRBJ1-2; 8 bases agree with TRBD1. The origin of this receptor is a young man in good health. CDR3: CASSLRQGKNYGYTF. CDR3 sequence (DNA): TGTGCCAGCAGCCTTAGACAGGGGAAAAACTATGGCTACACCTTC.